This T cell receptor beta chain emerged from a study of patients and donors after allogeneic stem cell transplantation. This CDR3 has 14 amino acids. V was pared by 5 bases and J by 5 bases, with 14 bases between. Germline V CDR1 and CDR2: LGHDT, YNNKEL (reference sequence). TCRdb called the RT-PCR reads again in MiXCR, with one record for every CDR3 protein. The table records under 200,000 distinct CDR3 sequences, 24% of them present only once. The source of this sequence is a human donor who was either an allogeneic HSCT recipient or a stem cell or donor lymphocyte infusion donor (not recorded which). It is not recorded whose cells these are; they may come from a transplant donor. The chain is built from TRBV3-1 and TRBJ2-3; tentatively, D is TRBD1 or TRBD2 (5 bases each). The specimen was blood, either unsorted or a sorted T cell fraction (not recorded which). In DNA, the CDR3 is TGTGCCAGCAGCACCAGGGCCGGGGAAGATACGCAGTATTTT. This codes for CASSTRAGEDTQYF.